This T cell receptor beta chain appears in the sequencing data of a study of blood T cell repertoires in COVID-19. Overall study context: Samples representing acute and convalescent COVID-19 were sourced from the United States, Italy and Spain. PBMCs, B-cell-depleted T cells, or T cells provided the cDNA or gDNA that made up the material.

From germline, CDR1 is WSHSY and CDR2 SAAADI. The CDR3 has 14 amino acids. V trimming: 6 bases; J trimming: 5 bases; junction bases outside the gene matches: 6. Original analysis: Quantification of nucleated cells was approximated via reference gene primer amplification. TCRdb keeps only in-frame clones here, not all; method: immunoSEQ multiplex PCR. The V and J calls and clone size were taken over from that table, and D and trimming were inferred from the DNA. The data contain approximately 38,000 clones, around 87% of them seen just once; the ten biggest clones take up under 9.5%. This clonotype originated in a young man with active or convalescent COVID-19. Sequenced: peripheral blood. The rearrangement uses TRBV10-2 and TRBJ1-5; 8 bases are a match to TRBD1. The CDR3 spells CASRKDRGDQPQHF. The CDR3 DNA sequence: TGCGCCAGCAGGAAAGACAGGGGCGATCAGCCCCAGCATTTT.